This T cell receptor (beta chain) was captured in a study of blood T cell repertoires in COVID-19. About the research overall: Both acute and convalescent COVID-19 samples were obtained from the United States, Italy and Spain. Sources were T cells, B-cell-depleted T cells, or PBMCs; the material itself was cDNA or gDNA.

Original processing methods: Amplification of reference gene primers provided the estimated nucleated cell counts. TCRdb keeps only in-frame clones here, not all; method: immunoSEQ multiplex PCR. The DNA was the basis for D and trimming; V, J and clone size are from that table. Here the sample spans around 260,000 clones, over 80% being singletons. Per germline, CDR1 SNHLY and CDR2 FYNNEI. V lost 6 bases to trimming and J lost 4 bases, with 12 bases between them. This CDR3 contains 14 residues. The clonotype comes from a woman aged 40 to 49 who had recovered from COVID-19. Sequencing was carried out using peripheral blood. The chain is built from TRBV2 and TRBJ1-4; perhaps TRBD1 as D (6 bases). CDR3 coding DNA: TGTGCCAGCAGCGATAGACAGGTTAATGAAAAACTGTTTTTT. It translates to CASSDRQVNEKLFF.